These 9 T cell receptor beta chains originate from one sample sequenced in a study of cytotoxic CD8 clonotypes in ibrutinib-treated CLL. The protocol was immunoSEQ multiplex PCR, while the TCRdb copy is restricted to in-frame clones and leaves out a portion. The sample contains about 160,000 clones, approximately 91% of which appear only once. The material was PBMCs, obtained at disease progression, from a patient treated with ibrutinib. These receptors came from a human donor with chronic lymphocytic leukemia.

The chain joins TRBV5-4 to TRBJ1-1; D gene ambiguous. This CDR3 has 15 residues. V dropped 4 bases and J dropped 1 base, with 14 bases sitting between them. Looked up from germline, CDR1 is SGHNT and CDR2 is YYREEE (reference sequence). The CDR3 sequence is CASSPLDFTNTEAFF. CDR3 bases: TGTGCCAGCAGCCCACTCGATTTTACGAACACTGAAGCTTTCTTT.

This chain connects TRBV7-9 to TRBJ2-5; D uncertain. Germline loops: CDR1 SEHNR, CDR2 FQNEAQ (reference sequence). V gave up 3 bases and J gave up 4 bases, with 12 bases separating them. The CDR3 loop spans 14 amino acids. The CDR3 bases are TGTGCCAGCAGCTTTCCCCCGGGTCTAGAGACCCAGTACTTC. The encoded protein is CASSFPPGLETQYF.

V and J are TRBV19 and TRBJ1-5, with D possibly being TRBD1 (5 bases). Germline CDR1 LNHDA, CDR2 SQIVND (reference sequence). The CDR3 is 15 residues long. The germline V and J ends were trimmed by 4 bases and 10 bases, with 20 bases remaining between them. The CDR3: CASSSPSGTGGPQHF. The DNA of the CDR3 is TGTGCCAGTAGTAGCCCGTCCGGGACGGGAGGACCCCAGCATTTT.

The chain has TRBV10-1 and TRBJ2-2, with 8 bases lining up with TRBD2. The CDR3 loop spans 16 amino acids. Germline V gives CDR1 WNHNN, CDR2 SYGVQD (reference sequence). V was clipped by 3 bases and J by 1 base; unmatched bases: 4. Written as DNA, the CDR3 is TGCGCCAGCAGTGACTCCGGGACTAGGAACACCGGGGAGCTGTTTTTT. Its protein product is CASSDSGTRNTGELFF.

The genes are TRBV5-4 and TRBJ1-4; D is perhaps TRBD1 (6 bases). V lost 2 bases and J 10 bases, leaving 15 bases between the germline ends. Germline-derived CDR1 and CDR2 are SGHNT and YYREEE (reference sequence). CDR3 size: 14 residues. CDR3 bases: TGTGCCAGCAGCTTAGACGGGGACATCGGAAAACTGTTTTTT. It yields the protein CASSLDGDIGKLFF.

This clone has just one count. The genes are TRBV5-5 and TRBJ1-2, with D possibly TRBD1 on 6 matching bases. The germline V gene encodes CDR1 SGHKS and CDR2 YYEKEE (reference sequence). The germline V and J ends were trimmed by 3 bases and 4 bases, with 19 bases remaining between them. The CDR3 is 16 amino acids. The CDR3 DNA sequence: TGTGCCAGCAGCTACGGGGGCGGTGTCGATCTCTATGGCTACACCTTC. Translation gives CASSYGGGVDLYGYTF.

The rearrangement uses TRBV29-1 and TRBJ1-4; the D gene is possibly TRBD1 (6 bases). The V and J ends lost 5 bases and 2 bases respectively, with 12 bases between them. This CDR3 is 14 amino acids long. CDR1 and CDR2 from the germline V gene are SQVTM and ANQGSEA. CDR3 sequence: CSVRRGETNEKLFF. CDR3 in DNA: TGCAGCGTTCGGAGGGGGGAGACTAATGAAAAACTGTTTTTT.

This clone was counted once. This sequence joins TRBV11-1 and TRBJ2-5; tentatively, D is TRBD1 (5 bases). Germline CDR1 SGHAT, CDR2 FQDESV (reference sequence). The V and J ends lost 3 bases and 0 bases respectively, with 20 bases between them. The CDR3 length is 18 residues. The CDR3 DNA reads TGTGCCAGCAGCTTCTCTTATGCTTACAGGATACACCAAGAGACCCAGTACTTC. Protein product: CASSFSYAYRIHQETQYF.

The chain uses TRBV29-1 and TRBJ2-3; D unclear. Germline loops: CDR1 SQVTM, CDR2 ANQGSEA. This CDR3 spans 15 amino acids. Trimming removed 7 bases from V and 0 bases from J, with 17 bases in between. The DNA for the CDR3 is TGCAGCGCCTCCCCACGGGCCCCTAGCACAGATACGCAGTATTTT. Translation: CSASPRAPSTDTQYF.